This is a list of T cell receptor beta chains from one sample in a study of blood T cell repertoires in COVID-19. Profiled with immunoSEQ multiplex PCR; TCRdb holds only in-frame clones, not every one. The table records some 150,000 clones, 86% of them present only once. The sequencing sample was made of peripheral blood. The receptors come from a woman aged 60-75 years with acute or convalescent COVID-19. The CDR3 runs from the conserved cysteine through the conserved F or W. D genes are given only for firm matches. For some rows the clone size is stated as once, few or many, or as a class when expanded; others skip it.

clone_size,v_call,j_call,d_call,cdr3_aa,cdr3_nt
NA,TRBV7-2,TRBJ2-3,NA,CASSSRARADTQYF,TGTGCCAGCAGCAGCCGGGCCAGGGCAGATACGCAGTATTTT
NA,TRBV5-1,TRBJ1-2,NA,CASSLDRDYGYTF,TGCGCCAGCAGCTTGGACAGGGACTACGGCTACACCTTC
NA,TRBV19,TRBJ1-2,NA,CASSIEYRGTYYGYTF,TGTGCCAGTAGTATAGAATACAGAGGGACATACTATGGCTACACCTTC
NA,TRBV12-3/TRBV12-4,TRBJ1-1,NA,CASSLRGNTEAFF,TGTGCCAGCAGTTTAAGGGGGAACACTGAAGCTTTCTTT
NA,TRBV4-1,TRBJ1-2,TRBD1,CASSQDTSRGLYGYTF,TGCGCCAGCAGCCAAGATACGAGCAGGGGGCTCTATGGCTACACCTTC
NA,TRBV7-9,TRBJ1-2,NA,CASSPGLNNYGYTF,TGTGCCAGCAGCCCGGGACTGAATAACTATGGCTACACCTTC
few,TRBV9,TRBJ2-7,NA,CASSPGGNAYEQYF,TGTGCCAGCAGCCCGGGGGGCAACGCCTACGAGCAGTACTTC
NA,TRBV11-3,TRBJ1-2,NA,CASSLRTASLGYTF,TGTGCCAGCAGCCTCCGGACTGCTTCCCTTGGCTACACCTTC
NA,TRBV2,TRBJ1-1,TRBD1,CASMGQGNTEAFF,TGTGCCAGCATGGGACAGGGGAACACTGAAGCTTTCTTT
NA,TRBV6-2/TRBV6-3,TRBJ2-7,TRBD1,CASSYGFDRVTYEQYF,TGTGCCAGCAGTTACGGGTTCGACAGGGTGACATACGAGCAGTACTTC
NA,TRBV7-2,TRBJ1-5,NA,CASSLGRDQPQHF,TGTGCCAGCAGCTTAGGCCGAGATCAGCCCCAGCATTTT
NA,TRBV28,TRBJ1-5,NA,CASLLRGSNQPQHF,TGTGCCAGCCTTCTCCGGGGGAGCAATCAGCCCCAGCATTTT
NA,TRBV9,TRBJ1-1,NA,CASSLSDSHRNTEAFF,TGTGCCAGCAGCCTTTCGGACAGCCACCGGAACACTGAAGCTTTCTTT
NA,TRBV6-4,TRBJ1-5,NA,CASSDLAGGPQHF,TGTGCCAGCAGTGACCTAGCCGGGGGGCCCCAGCATTTT
NA,TRBV11-3,TRBJ1-1,NA,CASSRAGGRTEAFF,TGTGCCAGCAGCCGGGCGGGGGGGAGGACTGAAGCTTTCTTT
few,TRBV18,TRBJ2-5,NA,CASSPAVLQETQYF,TGTGCCAGCTCACCGGCAGTCCTCCAAGAGACCCAGTACTTC
NA,TRBV28,TRBJ2-7,TRBD1,CASSPTGTVYEQYF,TGTGCCAGCAGTCCAACCGGGACAGTCTACGAGCAGTACTTC
NA,TRBV5-1,TRBJ2-5,TRBD2,CASSSLAGGPWETQYF,TGCGCCAGCAGCTCTCTAGCGGGGGGGCCTTGGGAGACCCAGTACTTC
NA,TRBV27,TRBJ2-7,TRBD1,CASGTGGTYEQYF,TGTGCCAGCGGGACAGGGGGGACCTACGAGCAGTACTTC
NA,TRBV28,TRBJ1-3,NA,CASSLPGGNTIYF,TGTGCCAGCAGTTTACCGGGGGGTAACACCATATATTTT
NA,TRBV4-2,TRBJ2-4,NA,CASSLRGGDRKNIQYF,TGTGCCAGCAGCCTCCGAGGGGGAGACAGAAAAAACATTCAGTACTTC
NA,TRBV9,TRBJ2-3,TRBD2,CASSPQGLSTDTQYF,TGTGCCAGCAGCCCCCAGGGACTAAGCACAGATACGCAGTATTTT
NA,TRBV10-3,TRBJ2-3,TRBD1,CAISGQGAADTQYF,TGTGCCATCAGCGGACAGGGGGCCGCAGATACGCAGTATTTT
once,TRBV19,TRBJ2-5,TRBD2,CASSITHSGALSRYF,TGTGCCAGTAGTATAACGCATAGCGGGGCCCTCTCAAGGTACTTC
NA,TRBV24-1,TRBJ2-1,TRBD1,CATTPGQGYNEQFF,TGTGCCACCACTCCGGGACAGGGGTACAATGAGCAGTTCTTC
NA,TRBV11-2,TRBJ1-2,NA,CASSPTFQLRASYGYTF,TGTGCCAGCAGCCCTACCTTCCAACTCAGGGCGAGCTATGGCTACACCTTC
NA,TRBV3-1/TRBV3-2,TRBJ2-1,NA,CASSQAGVASGNEQFF,TGTGCCAGCAGCCAAGCTGGAGTAGCGTCAGGCAATGAGCAGTTCTTC
NA,TRBV15,TRBJ2-3,TRBD2,CATSTSLAGGRDTQYF,TGTGCCACCAGCACATCCCTAGCGGGAGGAAGAGATACGCAGTATTTT
NA,TRBV7-6,TRBJ2-5,TRBD2,CASNPTGGRETQYF,TGTGCCAGCAACCCAACGGGGGGGAGGGAGACCCAGTACTTC
NA,TRBV9,TRBJ2-1,NA,CASSAVPRDPFQFF,TGTGCCAGCAGCGCGGTACCCCGGGATCCCTTCCAGTTCTTC
NA,TRBV4-3,TRBJ2-7,NA,CASSQDEVVQGDEQYF,TGCGCCAGCAGCCAAGACGAGGTAGTTCAAGGGGACGAGCAGTACTTC
NA,TRBV30,TRBJ1-3,NA,CAFSRGVQNSGNTIYF,TGTGCCTTCTCCCGAGGAGTCCAGAACTCTGGAAACACCATATATTTT
NA,TRBV2,TRBJ1-5,TRBD1,CASNRQGIQPQHF,TGTGCCAGCAACCGACAGGGGATACAGCCCCAGCATTTT
NA,TRBV7-8,TRBJ2-1,NA,CASSSRRLVGGEQFF,TGTGCCAGCAGCTCACGGAGACTAGTCGGTGGTGAGCAGTTCTTC
NA,TRBV6-1,TRBJ2-7,NA,CASSDYRDGEQYF,TGTGCCAGCAGTGATTACAGGGATGGCGAGCAGTACTTC
many,TRBV5-1,TRBJ2-2,TRBD2,CASSRSGDPTGELFF,TGCGCCAGCAGCCGGAGCGGGGACCCCACCGGGGAGCTGTTTTTT
NA,TRBV5-1,TRBJ1-1,NA,CASSPLQTMNTEAFF,TGCGCCAGCAGCCCGCTACAGACCATGAACACTGAAGCTTTCTTT
NA,TRBV9,TRBJ2-1,NA,CASSVQRGFSSYNEQFF,TGTGCCAGCAGCGTACAACGGGGATTCAGCTCCTACAATGAGCAGTTCTTC
NA,TRBV7-9,TRBJ1-6,NA,CASSSQGSNSPLHF,TGTGCCAGCAGCTCACAGGGCAGTAATTCACCCCTCCACTTT
NA,TRBV11-2,TRBJ2-7,NA,CASSFGTSSYEQYF,TGTGCCAGCAGCTTTGGGACTTCTTCCTACGAGCAGTACTTC
NA,TRBV28,TRBJ1-1,NA,CASITQDSSSMNTEAFF,TGTGCCAGCATTACCCAGGACAGCTCCTCCATGAACACTGAAGCTTTCTTT
NA,TRBV4-3,TRBJ1-2,NA,CASSQWGRPTANYGYTF,TGCGCCAGCAGCCAATGGGGCAGGCCGACCGCTAACTATGGCTACACCTTC
NA,TRBV7-9,TRBJ1-1,TRBD1,CASSAGQGVWKNTEAFF,TGTGCCAGCAGCGCCGGACAGGGGGTTTGGAAAAACACTGAAGCTTTCTTT
NA,TRBV5-8,TRBJ2-3,NA,CASSLPRGNTDTQYF,TGTGCCAGCAGCCTCCCACGGGGGAACACAGATACGCAGTATTTT
NA,TRBV9,TRBJ2-7,NA,CASSVGATRDEQYF,TGTGCCAGCAGCGTAGGGGCCACTAGAGACGAGCAGTACTTC
NA,TRBV20-1,TRBJ2-5,NA,CSAENRETQYF,TGCAGTGCTGAGAACAGGGAGACCCAGTACTTC
NA,TRBV19,TRBJ1-3,TRBD1,CASKGQGLSGNTIYF,TGTGCCAGTAAGGGACAGGGGCTCTCTGGAAACACCATATATTTT
NA,TRBV9,TRBJ2-1,NA,CASSALGHGPPYNEQFF,TGTGCCAGCAGCGCATTAGGACACGGGCCCCCATACAATGAGCAGTTCTTC
NA,TRBV5-5,TRBJ1-1,NA,CASSPGNNRHPGGFF,TGTGCCAGCAGCCCTGGTAACAACAGACACCCGGGGGGTTTCTTT
NA,TRBV6-5,TRBJ2-7,NA,CASTSALAYEQYF,TGTGCCAGCACCTCCGCACTTGCCTACGAGCAGTACTTC